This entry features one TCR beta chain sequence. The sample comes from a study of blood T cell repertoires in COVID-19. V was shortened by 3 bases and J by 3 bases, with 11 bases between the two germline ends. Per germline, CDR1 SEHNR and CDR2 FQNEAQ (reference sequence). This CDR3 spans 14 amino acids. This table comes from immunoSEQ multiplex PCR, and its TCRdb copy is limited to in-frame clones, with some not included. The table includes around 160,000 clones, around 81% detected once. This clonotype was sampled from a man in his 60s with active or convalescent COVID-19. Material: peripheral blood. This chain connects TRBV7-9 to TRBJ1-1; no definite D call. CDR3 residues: CASSFELPYTEAFF. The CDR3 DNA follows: TGTGCCAGCAGCTTTGAGCTACCATACACTGAAGCTTTCTTT.